Listed here are 21 T cell receptor beta chains from one sample, sequenced in a study of OX40 agonist ivuxolimab in advanced cancers. TCRdb's copy holds only in-frame clones and misses some; the assay was immunoSEQ multiplex PCR. The data contain about 65,000 clones, roughly 87% of them singletons. The starting material was CD4+ or CD8+ T cells sorted from blood, obtained in a trial of the OX40 agonist ivuxolimab. Source of these receptors: an adult with an advanced solid tumor such as melanoma, head and neck, liver or kidney cancer.

V usage is TRBV7-9 and J usage is TRBJ2-7, with D perhaps TRBD1 (6 bases). The CDR3 totals 14 residues. The V gene's germline CDR1 is SEHNR and CDR2 FQNEAQ (reference sequence). Trimming left V 4 bases short and J 5 bases short, with 15 bases between. The CDR3 loop is CASSSSGTNNEQYF. In DNA form, the CDR3 reads TGTGCCAGCAGCTCGTCCGGGACAAACAACGAGCAGTACTTC.

This chain connects TRBV6-5 to TRBJ2-7, with D possibly matching TRBD2 (6 bases). The CDR3 is made up of 11 amino acids. Germline CDR1 reads MNHEY; CDR2 reads SVGAGI. The V and J ends lost 7 bases and 6 bases respectively, with 10 bases between them. CDR3 DNA sequence: TGTGCCAGCAACGAGGAGGGCGAGCAGTACTTC. Encoded protein: CASNEEGEQYF.

The chain couples TRBV27 to TRBJ2-6; D is unresolved. The germline V and J ends were trimmed by 3 bases and 2 bases, with 8 bases remaining between them. Germline CDR1 and CDR2: MNHEY and SMNVEV (reference sequence). CDR3 size: 15 residues. In DNA, the CDR3 is TGTGCCAGCAGTTTCTCCCCACCTGGGGCCAACGTCCTGACTTTC. It encodes CASSFSPPGANVLTF.

The rearrangement joins TRBV6-1 to TRBJ1-4, with D possibly being TRBD1 (5 bases). This CDR3 comprises 14 residues. The V end was cut by 7 bases, the J end by 5 bases, with 14 bases between. Germline assignment: CDR1 MNHNS and CDR2 SASEGT. The CDR3 region has the DNA TGTGCCAGCACCAAGGACACTGTAAATGAAAAACTGTTTTTT. As protein: CASTKDTVNEKLFF.

This chain connects TRBV5-4 to TRBJ1-6, with D possibly TRBD1 on 6 matching bases. V gave up 7 bases and J gave up 11 bases, with 22 bases separating them. The CDR3 is made up of 15 amino acids. Germline V gene data show CDR1 as SGHNT and CDR2 as YYREEE (reference sequence). The CDR3 region is CASGPQLGATAPLHF. Written as DNA, the CDR3 is TGTGCCAGCGGCCCCCAGCTGGGGGCGACTGCACCCCTCCACTTT.

J is TRBJ1-5 and V is TRBV6-6, with 9 nucleotides matching TRBD1. Germline trimming cut 5 bases from V and 5 bases from J; bases unmatched to any gene: 10. This CDR3 spans 16 amino acids. The germline V gene has CDR1 MNHNY and CDR2 SVGAGI (reference sequence). The CDR3 DNA is TGTGCCAGCAGTCACCCCGGGACAGGGCGTGATCAGCCCCAGCATTTT. Translating it yields CASSHPGTGRDQPQHF.

In this sample, this clone turned up a few times. This chain joins TRBV2 and TRBJ1-4; D unclear. Germline V gene sequence: CDR1 SNHLY, CDR2 FYNNEI. The CDR3 is 12 residues long. V gave up 2 bases and J gave up 14 bases, with 12 bases separating them. CDR3 residues: CASSESVSLLFF. The CDR3 nucleotides are TGTGCCAGCAGTGAAAGTGTTAGCTTGCTGTTTTTT.

The CDR3 DNA reads TGTGCCAGCAGAAACAGGGCTCGAAACACTGAAGCTTTCTTT. As protein: CASRNRARNTEAFF. V and J are TRBV6-1 and TRBJ1-1, with D perhaps TRBD1 (6 bases). Germline assignment: CDR1 MNHNS and CDR2 SASEGT. The V end lost 6 bases, the J end lost 2 bases, and 13 bases lay between the germline ends. This CDR3 comprises 14 residues.

The chain combines TRBV6-1 with TRBJ2-3, with TRBD2 matching over 9 bases. CDR3 length: 14 residues. J lost 14 bases, V lost 1 base, and 10 bases had no gene match. Germline V CDR1 and CDR2: MNHNS, SASEGT. The CDR3 region is CASSEGLAVESRYF. The CDR3 DNA reads as TGTGCCAGCAGTGAAGGACTAGCGGTTGAATCGAGGTATTTT.

The chain couples TRBV18 to TRBJ1-3; D is ambiguous. This CDR3 is 14 amino acids long. Trimming cost V 3 bases and J 1 base, with 7 bases left between them. CDR1 is KGHSH and CDR2 is LQKENI in the germline V gene. The CDR3: CASSPDGSGNTIYF. The CDR3, as DNA: TGTGCCAGCTCACCCGACGGTTCTGGAAACACCATATATTTT.

This chain uses TRBV2 with TRBJ2-7; possibly TRBD2 for D (5 bases). The CDR3 extends over 17 amino acids. The germline CDR1 and CDR2 sequences are SNHLY and FYNNEI. Trimming took 3 bases from V and 5 from J, leaving 23 bases between them. The CDR3 coding sequence is TGTGCCAGCAGTGACGACCGTGTAGCCTTTGGGCGGGACGAGCAGTACTTC. Translating gives CASSDDRVAFGRDEQYF.

This rearrangement joins TRBV5-6 to TRBJ1-2; tentatively, D is TRBD1 (6 bases). V lost 0 bases to trimming and J lost 6 bases, with 15 bases between them. Germline V gene lookup returns CDR1 SGHDT and CDR2 YYEEEE. This CDR3 contains 15 residues. The CDR3 loop reads CASSLDLGGFNGYTF. CDR3 nucleotide sequence: TGTGCCAGCAGCTTGGATTTGGGGGGCTTCAATGGCTACACCTTC.

Concerning this clone itself: Other DNA sequences within the sample encode an identical CDR3. The genes are TRBV5-6 and TRBJ2-7; 11 bases line up with TRBD1. After removal of 0 bases from V and 3 bases from J, the junction contained 2 bases not matched to a gene. Germline-derived CDR1 and CDR2 are SGHDT and YYEEEE. The CDR3 sequence is 15 residues long. CDR3 residues: CASSLEGTGGYEQYF. The CDR3 bases are TGTGCCAGCAGCTTGGAGGGGACAGGGGGCTACGAGCAGTACTTC. The full variable domain, its missing parts supplied by reference TRBV5-6 and TRBJ2-7, is DAGVTQSPTHLIKTRGQQVTLRCSPKSGHDTVSWYQQALGQGPQFIFQYYEEEERQRGNFPDRFSGHQFPNYSSELNVNALLLGDSALYLCASSLEGTGGYEQYFGPGTRLTVT.

The genes are TRBV5-5 and TRBJ2-3, with TRBD2 as a possible D gene (5 bases). Germline CDR1 is SGHKS and CDR2 is YYEKEE (reference sequence). V was shortened by 5 bases and J by 2 bases, with 9 bases between the two germline ends. The CDR3 totals 13 residues. CDR3 sequence reads: CASSLRDTDTQYF. In DNA form, the CDR3 reads TGTGCCAGCAGTTTGAGGGACACAGATACGCAGTATTTT.

This rearrangement joins TRBV5-5 to TRBJ1-6; D is perhaps TRBD1 (6 bases). V shed 4 bases and J shed 7 bases, with 15 bases lying between them. CDR1 and CDR2 from the germline V gene are SGHKS and YYEKEE (reference sequence). The CDR3 sequence is 15 residues long. The CDR3 sequence: CASSIAGTPNSPLHF. For the CDR3, the DNA is TGTGCCAGCAGCATAGCCGGGACACCCAATTCACCCCTCCACTTT.

This clone was detected only a few times. V is TRBV6-5 and J is TRBJ1-1, with 10 bases that match TRBD1. V lost 7 bases, J lost 4 bases, and 6 bases stayed unmatched. The CDR3 totals 14 residues. Germline CDR1 MNHEY, CDR2 SVGAGI. In nucleotides, the CDR3 is TGTGCCAGCACTAGGACAGGGGGTATCACTGAAGCTTTCTTT. It codes for CASTRTGGITEAFF.

The chain carries TRBV6-1 and TRBJ1-4; no clear D gene. This CDR3 contains 14 residues. The V gene's germline CDR1 is MNHNS and CDR2 SASEGT. The V and J ends lost 6 bases and 8 bases respectively, with 16 bases between them. The CDR3 reads CASRKDPREEKLFF. In DNA, the CDR3 is TGTGCCAGCAGAAAAGATCCACGGGAGGAAAAACTGTTTTTT.

This clone appeared once. CDR3 loop: CASSSAGTGVYEQYF. CDR3 DNA sequence: TGCGCCAGCAGCTCGGCCGGGACAGGGGTCTACGAGCAGTACTTC. The chain employs TRBV5-1 and TRBJ2-7; TRBD1 aligns across 10 bases. Unmatched junction bases numbered 6, after V lost 3 bases and J lost 3 bases. Germline V lookup: CDR1 SGHRS, CDR2 YFSETQ. This CDR3 is 15 amino acids long.

The genes are TRBV5-1 and TRBJ2-3, with 7 bases identical to TRBD2. Trimming at V came to 6 bases and at J to 6 bases, leaving 16 bases not matched to a gene. CDR1 SGHRS and CDR2 YFSETQ come from the germline V gene. The CDR3 spans 16 residues. The CDR3 DNA reads TGCGCCAGCATACAATACCCGGGGGTAGCGGGTGATACGCAGTATTTT. Amino acid sequence: CASIQYPGVAGDTQYF.

The rearrangement joins TRBV7-9 to TRBJ1-1, with D perhaps matching TRBD1 (6 bases). The V and J ends lost 5 bases and 0 bases respectively, with 13 bases between them. Per germline, CDR1 SEHNR and CDR2 FQNEAQ (reference sequence). CDR3 size: 15 residues. The CDR3 protein is CASSPTDRLNTEAFF. CDR3 DNA sequence: TGTGCCAGCAGCCCGACGGACAGACTGAACACTGAAGCTTTCTTT. The whole variable domain, remainder taken from reference TRBV7-9 and TRBJ1-1, is DTGVSQNPRHKITKRGQNVTFRCDPISEHNRLYWYRQTLGQGPEFLTYFQNEAQLEKSRLLSDRFSAERPKGSFSTLEIQRTEQGDSAMYLCASSPTDRLNTEAFFGQGTRLTVV.

This clone was seen once. J is TRBJ2-7 and V is TRBV6-6; TRBD2 matches 12 bases. This CDR3 is built from 15 residues. Germline CDR1 MNHNY, CDR2 SVGAGI (reference sequence). V was clipped by 6 bases and J by 5 bases; unmatched bases: 8. The CDR3 DNA is TGTGCCAGCAGATATCTAGCGGGGGGGCCGGACGAGCAGTACTTC. Translation: CASRYLAGGPDEQYF.